This is a list of T cell receptor beta chains from one sample in a study of human thymus T cells. Libraries were prepared by immunoSEQ multiplex PCR; TCRdb keeps only in-frame clonotypes and omits some of them. The table records some 44,000 clones, approximately 95% of them present only once. Sequenced material: blood. The receptors derive from a girl less than two years old with a congenital heart defect but otherwise immunologically healthy. Each CDR3 is given with its conserved first and last residue. The D gene is left open where the match is weak. Clone size is stated in some rows and not others, as once, few, many or a class when expanded.

>TRBJ2-3|TRBV4-1|-|-
CASSQDLTLSTDTQYF
TGCGCCAGCAGCCAAGATTTAACCCTTAGCACAGATACGCAGTATTTT
>TRBJ2-3|TRBV28|-|-
CASSEGTDTQYF
TGTGCCAGCAGTGAGGGGACAGATACGCAGTATTTT
>TRBJ2-1|TRBV4-1|-|-
CASRGGLSYNEQFF
TGCGCCAGCCGAGGGGGACTTTCCTACAATGAGCAGTTCTTC
>TRBJ2-7|TRBV11-2|-|TRBD1
CASSWLGQGPYEQYF
TGTGCCAGCAGCTGGTTGGGACAGGGACCCTACGAGCAGTACTTC
>TRBJ2-3|TRBV5-1|-|-
CASSLLWVGTDTQYF
TGCGCCAGCAGCTTGTTGTGGGTCGGAACAGATACGCAGTATTTT
>TRBJ1-2|TRBV7-9|-|TRBD1
CASSLAGTGGVYGYTF
TGTGCCAGCAGCTTAGCCGGGACAGGGGGGGTCTATGGCTACACCTTC
>TRBJ2-4|TRBV2|-|-
CASSDIQGSFDIQYF
TGTGCCAGCAGTGATATCCAGGGTTCATTTGACATTCAGTACTTC
>TRBJ2-1|TRBV28|-|-
CANPGNGAQQFF
TGTGCCAACCCGGGAAATGGGGCCCAGCAGTTCTTC
>TRBJ2-7|TRBV2|-|-
CASSEVVYEQYF
TGTGCCAGCAGTGAAGTGGTCTACGAGCAGTACTTC
>TRBJ2-3|TRBV4-2|-|-
CASSQVLAADTQYF
TGTGCCAGCAGCCAAGTCCTAGCAGCAGATACGCAGTATTTT
>TRBJ2-7|TRBV4-3|-|-
CASSQERWGYEQYF
TGCGCCAGCAGCCAAGAAAGGTGGGGCTACGAGCAGTACTTC
>TRBJ2-2|TRBV10-3|-|TRBD1
CAIGQGADTGELFF
TGTGCCATCGGGCAGGGGGCCGATACCGGGGAGCTGTTTTTT
>TRBJ2-5|TRBV4-1|-|TRBD1
CASSQEGRGRRRETQYF
TGCGCCAGCAGCCAAGAGGGCAGGGGGCGCAGGCGGGAGACCCAGTACTTC
>TRBJ2-5|TRBV6-6|-|TRBD2
CASSREGLPRTGTQYF
TGTGCCAGCAGTCGGGAGGGTCTACCTCGGACGGGGACCCAGTACTTC
>TRBJ2-2|TRBV7-6|-|TRBD2
CASTPSGSPTGELFF
TGTGCCAGCACTCCTAGCGGGAGTCCGACCGGGGAGCTGTTTTTT
>TRBJ2-1|TRBV18|-|-
CASSATSSYNEQFF
TGTGCCAGCTCCGCGACGAGCTCCTACAATGAGCAGTTCTTC
>TRBJ1-5|TRBV28|-|-
CASSLLVGPQHF
TGTGCCAGCAGTTTATTGGTCGGGCCCCAGCATTTT
>TRBJ2-5|TRBV5-1|-|TRBD1
CASSPPGQGAGETQYF
TGCGCCAGCAGCCCCCCGGGACAGGGGGCCGGGGAGACCCAGTACTTC
>TRBJ2-5|TRBV6-6|-|-
CASSRVPGQETQYF
TGTGCCAGCAGTCGGGTACCGGGGCAAGAGACCCAGTACTTC
>TRBJ2-7|TRBV4-3|-|TRBD2
CASSRSWTSPMEQYF
TGCGCCAGCAGCCGATCCTGGACTAGCCCCATGGAGCAGTACTTC
>TRBJ2-2|TRBV7-9|-|-
CASSNRQNTGELFF
TGTGCCAGCAGCAACCGCCAGAACACCGGGGAGCTGTTTTTT
>TRBJ1-2|TRBV11-2|-|-
CASSLDRTDYGYTF
TGTGCCAGCAGCTTAGATCGGACGGACTATGGCTACACCTTC
>TRBJ2-1|TRBV6-6|-|-
CASSPKRGDDNEQFF
TGTGCCAGCAGCCCTAAGAGGGGAGATGACAATGAGCAGTTCTTC
>TRBJ2-6|TRBV7-9|-|TRBD1
CASSPRQGYSGANVLTF
TGTGCCAGCAGCCCTCGACAGGGCTACTCTGGGGCCAACGTCCTGACTTTC
>TRBJ1-1|TRBV18|once|-
CASSLSARVTEAFF
TGTGCCAGCTCACTGTCGGCCAGGGTCACTGAAGCTTTCTTT
>TRBJ1-4|TRBV19|-|-
CASSPIGIANEKLFF
TGTGCCAGTAGCCCAATTGGGATAGCTAATGAAAAACTGTTTTTT
>TRBJ2-7|TRBV9|-|-
CASSVGAGVSSYEQYF
TGTGCCAGCAGCGTAGGGGCAGGGGTAAGCTCCTACGAGCAGTACTTC
>TRBJ2-5|TRBV11-3|-|-
CASSPGGTAQETQYF
TGTGCCAGCAGCCCCGGAGGGACAGCACAAGAGACCCAGTACTTC
>TRBJ1-2|TRBV30|once|TRBD1
CAWRFQGARGYTF
TGTGCCTGGCGTTTCCAGGGGGCGAGAGGCTACACCTTC
>TRBJ1-2|TRBV6-1|-|-
CASGEEGGYTF
TGTGCCAGCGGGGAGGAGGGGGGCTACACCTTC
>TRBJ2-3|TRBV28|-|TRBD1
CASSQTGTGTDTQYF
TGTGCCAGCAGTCAAACCGGGACAGGGACAGATACGCAGTATTTT
>TRBJ2-5|TRBV18|-|-
CASSPPGAARETQYF
TGTGCCAGCTCACCACCGGGCGCCGCGCGAGAGACCCAGTACTTC
>TRBJ2-7|TRBV5-1|-|-
CASSLGQGGPTYEQYF
TGCGCCAGCAGCTTGGGGCAGGGGGGTCCTACCTACGAGCAGTACTTC
>TRBJ1-1|TRBV5-4|-|-
CASIRSGDTEAFF
TGTGCCAGCATTCGGAGTGGGGATACTGAAGCTTTCTTT
>TRBJ2-1|TRBV19|-|-
CASSIAHEQFF
TGTGCCAGTAGTATAGCCCATGAGCAGTTCTTC
>TRBJ1-3|TRBV11-1|-|-
CASSQQVSGNTIYF
TGTGCCAGCAGCCAACAGGTCTCTGGAAACACCATATATTTT
>TRBJ2-5|TRBV18|-|TRBD2
CASSSGLAQETQYF
TGTGCCAGCTCATCTGGACTAGCCCAAGAGACCCAGTACTTC
>TRBJ2-2|TRBV12-5|-|TRBD2
CASGSGLVMNTGELFF
TGTGCTAGTGGTTCGGGACTAGTGATGAACACCGGGGAGCTGTTTTTT
>TRBJ2-3|TRBV4-2|-|TRBD2
CASSQGEGTGSIADTQYF
TGTGCCAGCAGCCAGGGGGAGGGAACCGGGAGCATCGCAGATACGCAGTATTTT
>TRBJ2-5|TRBV10-3|-|-
CAISDPTSGRTQYF
TGTGCCATCAGTGACCCGACTAGTGGTCGAACCCAGTACTTC
>TRBJ2-2|TRBV4-3|-|-
CASSQVRWAGELFF
TGCGCCAGCAGCCAAGTCCGGTGGGCCGGGGAGCTGTTTTTT
>TRBJ2-5|TRBV27|once|TRBD2
CASSLSGTIGGQYF
TGTGCCAGCAGTTTATCTGGGACTATCGGGGGCCAGTACTTC
>TRBJ2-5|TRBV4-1|-|TRBD1
CASSQGTGGVETQYF
TGCGCCAGCAGCCAAGGGACAGGCGGTGTAGAGACCCAGTACTTC
>TRBJ1-2|TRBV27|-|-
CAGLVENYGYTF
TGTGCCGGGCTTGTGGAGAACTATGGCTACACCTTC
>TRBJ2-7|TRBV5-1|-|TRBD2
CASSFGASGRFVEQYF
TGCGCCAGCAGCTTTGGGGCTAGCGGGAGATTTGTCGAGCAGTACTTC
>TRBJ2-3|TRBV6-1|-|-
CASRKGPRPDTQYF
TGTGCCAGCAGGAAGGGCCCCAGGCCAGATACGCAGTATTTT
>TRBJ2-7|TRBV5-6|-|-
CASSLARESYEQYF
TGTGCCAGCAGCTTAGCACGTGAGTCCTACGAGCAGTACTTC
>TRBJ1-1|TRBV7-2|-|TRBD1
CASSLRDRRIEAFF
TGTGCCAGCAGCTTGAGGGACAGGAGAATTGAAGCTTTCTTT
>TRBJ2-3|TRBV7-9|-|TRBD2
CASTLGLLGNTDTQYF
TGTGCCAGCACCTTGGGACTACTCGGGAACACAGATACGCAGTATTTT
>TRBJ2-7|TRBV2|-|TRBD2
CASRRTSGSHSYEQYF
TGTGCCAGCAGACGGACTAGCGGGAGCCATTCCTACGAGCAGTACTTC
>TRBJ1-5|TRBV28|-|-
CASSTGLKGQPQHF
TGTGCCAGCAGCACAGGGCTAAAAGGTCAGCCCCAGCATTTT
>TRBJ1-1|TRBV5-4|-|-
CASRSSYIDTEAFF
TGTGCCAGCAGATCTTCGTATATCGACACTGAAGCTTTCTTT
>TRBJ2-5|TRBV6-6|-|-
CASRRRWETQYF
TGTGCCAGCAGGCGCCGTTGGGAGACCCAGTACTTC
>TRBJ1-1|TRBV5-4|-|-
CASSPTLGGLLNTEAFF
TGTGCCAGCAGCCCTACGCTTGGGGGATTACTGAACACTGAAGCTTTCTTT
>TRBJ2-7|TRBV7-2|-|TRBD2
CASSWTSGDVEKQYF
TGTGCCAGCAGCTGGACTAGCGGGGATGTGGAAAAGCAGTACTTC
>TRBJ2-7|TRBV10-3|-|-
CAISVRDKTYEQYF
TGTGCCATCAGCGTTCGGGACAAGACCTACGAGCAGTACTTC
>TRBJ2-5|TRBV18|-|TRBD2
CASSPTSGQETQYF
TGTGCCAGCTCACCGACTAGCGGGCAAGAGACCCAGTACTTC